This TCR beta chain was observed in a study of blood T cell repertoires in COVID-19. Study in general: Acute and convalescent COVID-19 samples came from the United States, Italy and Spain.

Data came from immunoSEQ multiplex PCR; TCRdb stores just in-frame clones and leaves some out. Among 150,000 to 200,000 clones listed, under 90% were seen once. Trimming stripped 5 bases from V and 4 bases from J, with 20 bases between. The CDR3 runs to 16 residues. The V gene's germline CDR1 is KGHSH and CDR2 LQKENI. Cohorts were based on clinical histories the participants reported. This chain joins TRBV18 and TRBJ1-1; D may be TRBD1 (5 bases). Input material: PBMCs or T cells enriched from blood (not recorded which). The clonotype was recovered from a woman in her sixties who had recovered from COVID-19. CDR3 bases: TGTGCCAGCTCAAAAGTAGACAGTGGTTCTAGCACTGAAGCTTTCTTT. It encodes CASSKVDSGSSTEAFF.